Only a few counts were recorded for the clone carrying this TCR beta chain. Isolated RNA was reverse transcribed in full, so expressed TCRB transcripts were sequenced. Sequencing was performed with immunoSEQ multiplex PCR; in TCRdb, only in-frame clones are kept and a portion is missing. This sample carries about 360,000 clones, roughly 12% of them seen once, and the ten largest clones take about 0.017%. The sample comes from a study of beta chain features in type 1 diabetes. Over 98% purity was reached by all sorted populations. Trimming shortened V by 7 bases and J by 0 bases, and 10 bases separated the two germline ends. This CDR3 spans 13 amino acids. CDR1 MDHEN and CDR2 SYDVKM come from the germline V gene.

The TCR comes from a man aged 18 to 30 in good health. The sequencing sample was made of naive CD4+ T cells from blood. The chain links TRBV28 to TRBJ2-7; TRBD2 might be the D (5 bases). The DNA of the CDR3 is TGTGCCAGCATGAGGGCCCTCTCCTACGAGCAGTACTTC. Translating it yields CASMRALSYEQYF.